The 24 T cell receptor beta chains listed next were all sequenced from one sample in a study of human T cells and chemical hapten exposure. Time point meaning: pre-sensitization, week 0. Treatment in this sample: therapeutic diphenylcyclopropenone sensitization with weekly scalp DPC. TCRdb independently ran MiXCR on the RACE reads; one entry per CDR3 protein. The repertoire has more than 50,000 distinct CDR3 sequences, around 6.6% of them found once; the top ten carry more than 1.5%. The input for sequencing was whole blood, taken in connection with sensitization to the hapten diphenylcyclopropenone (DPC). These receptors were obtained from a woman between 25 and 40 years old with alopecia areata. Some clones in this sample may be carry-over from other donors' samples.

This clonotype was recorded many times. The chain joins TRBV3-1 to TRBJ2-7; the D is unclear. The CDR3 runs to 12 residues. Germline assignment: CDR1 LGHDT and CDR2 YNNKEL (reference sequence). Trimming took 1 base from V and 3 from J, leaving 4 bases between them. This CDR3 reads CASSQADYEQYF. In nucleotides, the CDR3 is TGTGCCAGCAGCCAAGCTGACTACGAGCAGTACTTC.

This clonotype has ten or more counts. The rearrangement uses TRBV6-6 and TRBJ1-5, with TRBD1 identical over 7 bases. CDR1 is MNHNY, CDR2 SVGAGI, per germline (reference sequence). After removal of 6 bases from V and 5 bases from J, the junction contained 7 bases not matched to a gene. The CDR3 has 14 residues. Here the CDR3 reads CASRRRQGDQPQHF. The CDR3 DNA is TGTGCCAGCAGAAGAAGACAGGGCGATCAGCCCCAGCATTTT.

This clonotype has a count of ten or more. The chain is built from TRBV20-1 and TRBJ2-1, with 7 bases lining up with TRBD2. The trim removed 6 bases at V and 0 bases at J, leaving 5 bases unmatched. This CDR3 is 14 amino acids long. Germline loops: CDR1 DFQATT, CDR2 SNEGSKA (reference sequence). The CDR3 sequence: CSARDYRSYNEQFF. The CDR3 region has the DNA TGCAGTGCCAGGGACTATCGCTCCTACAATGAGCAGTTCTTC.

This clonotype was seen repeatedly, ten times or more. The gene calls are TRBV29-1 and TRBJ1-5; 7 bases fit TRBD1. V shed 0 bases and J 4 bases; nucleotides not matched to a gene: 18. The CDR3 has 19 amino acids. CDR1 SQVTM and CDR2 ANQGSEA come from the germline V gene. The DNA for the CDR3 is TGCAGCGTTGAAGATCTGGTGCAGGGGGTCAACGTCGGGAATCAGCCCCAGCATTTT. It codes for CSVEDLVQGVNVGNQPQHF.

This clonotype was seen ten or more times. The chain combines TRBV7-9 with TRBJ2-3; D unclear. The CDR3 runs to 14 residues. CDR1 SEHNR and CDR2 FQNEAQ come from the germline V gene (reference sequence). V shed 1 base and J shed 6 bases, with 11 bases lying between them. CDR3 loop: CASSLVESADTQYF. CDR3 DNA: TGTGCCAGCAGCTTAGTGGAATCGGCTGATACGCAGTATTTT. Full variable domain (missing parts from reference TRBV7-9 and TRBJ2-3): DTGVSQNPRHKITKRGQNVTFRCDPISEHNRLYWYRQTLGQGPEFLTYFQNEAQLEKSRLLSDRFSAERPKGSFSTLEIQRTEQGDSAMYLCASSLVESADTQYFGPGTRLTVL.

This clonotype was counted ten times or more. The CDR3 protein is CASSPVGGDHYGYTF. CDR3 bases: TGTGCCAGCTCCCCCGTAGGAGGGGATCACTATGGCTACACCTTC. This rearrangement joins TRBV18 to TRBJ1-2; TRBD1 is a possible D gene (5 bases). Germline loops: CDR1 KGHSH, CDR2 LQKENI. CDR3 size: 15 residues. V was trimmed by 6 bases and J by 3 bases, leaving 17 bases between them.

This clonotype was observed a few times. Given a much more abundant clone one base away, this may be a read error. This chain joins TRBV20-1 and TRBJ2-7; a possible D gene is TRBD1 (6 bases). The ends were cut back, 6 bases at V and 5 bases at J, with 17 bases in the middle. CDR3 length equals 13 residues. The germline gives CDR1 DFQATT, CDR2 SNEGSKA (reference sequence). CDR3 DNA: TGCAGTGCCAACAGAGGGGGTAGCGACGAGCAGTACTTC. Amino acid sequence: CSANRGGSDEQYF.

The chain is built from TRBV12-3 or TRBV12-4 and TRBJ1-1, with TRBD1 as a possible D gene (6 bases). The CDR3 extends over 13 amino acids. V was cut by 3 bases and J by 6 bases, with 11 bases left in between. The CDR3 DNA is TGTGCCAGCAGTTTCCCAGGGGAGGCTGAAGCTTTCTTT. It codes for CASSFPGEAEAFF.

There are many counts of this clonotype. This chain joins TRBV6-5 and TRBJ2-7, with 7 bases aligning to TRBD1. The junction had 15 bases not matched to a gene; V was cut back by 10 bases and J by 6 bases. Per the germline V gene, CDR1 is MNHEY and CDR2 is SVGAGI. The CDR3 consists of 14 residues. The CDR3 DNA sequence: TGTGCCACAAGCAGGGGGACAGAGTTTCTCGAGCAGTACTTC. Translation gives CATSRGTEFLEQYF.

Concerning this clonotype: This may be a read error: a much more frequent sequence differs by one nucleotide. The rearrangement links TRBV20-1 to TRBJ1-4; 9 nucleotides agree with TRBD1. Germline CDR1 is DFQATT and CDR2 is SNEGSKA (reference sequence). The CDR3 runs to 16 residues. CDR3 loop: CSAREGQGATNERLFF. Here the CDR3 DNA reads TGCAGTGCTAGGGAGGGACAGGGTGCAACTAATGAAAGACTGTTTTTT.

The rearrangement uses TRBV27 and TRBJ1-6; 9 bases align to TRBD1. Trimming removed 6 bases from V and 13 bases from J; junction bases left unmatched: 10. Germline CDR1 reads MNHEY; CDR2 reads SMNVEV (reference sequence). The CDR3 extends over 14 amino acids. The CDR3, as DNA: TGTGCCAGCAGAGGCCCGGGGACAGGGTATCCCCTCCACTTT. Its translation: CASRGPGTGYPLHF.

This clonotype was counted at least ten times. The V call is TRBV6-1, the J call TRBJ2-3, with 10 bases matching TRBD1. Germline trimming cut 4 bases from V and 1 base from J; bases unmatched to any gene: 11. Germline V CDR1 and CDR2: MNHNS, SASEGT. This CDR3 has 18 amino acids. The CDR3 DNA follows: TGTGCCAGCAGTGGGGGACAGGGGTCGCCCGATGGCACAGATACGCAGTATTTT. It specifies CASSGGQGSPDGTDTQYF.

This clonotype was seen at least ten times. This chain uses TRBV5-1 with TRBJ2-2; D ambiguous. Germline V gene lookup returns CDR1 SGHRS and CDR2 YFSETQ. Trimming removed 0 bases at V and 4 bases at J, with 7 bases between. The CDR3 totals 14 residues. CDR3 sequence reads: CASSLAWVTGELFF. The CDR3 nucleotides are TGCGCCAGCAGCTTGGCCTGGGTCACCGGGGAGCTGTTTTTT.

In this sample, this clonotype turned up many times. CDR3 amino acids: CASSLGDPTDTQYF. The CDR3, as DNA: TGTGCCAGCAGCTTAGGGGACCCAACCGATACGCAGTATTTT. The gene calls are TRBV7-9 and TRBJ2-3, with D perhaps given as TRBD1 or TRBD2 (5 bases each). Trimming removed 1 base at V and 6 bases at J, with 11 bases between. Germline lookup yields CDR1 SEHNR and CDR2 FQNEAQ (reference sequence). The CDR3 is 14 residues long.

This clonotype has ten or more counts. The chain carries TRBV5-1 and TRBJ2-5; D possibly corresponds to TRBD1 (6 bases). Germline V CDR1 and CDR2: SGHRS, YFSETQ. The V and J ends lost 4 bases and 2 bases respectively, with 12 bases between them. The CDR3 spans 14 residues. Here the CDR3 reads CASSQGQTQETQYF. The CDR3 coding sequence is TGCGCCAGCAGCCAAGGACAGACGCAAGAGACCCAGTACTTC.

This clonotype is classed as medium-sized (0.01 to 0.1%). The chain is built from TRBV20-1 and TRBJ2-3; 10 bases are a match to TRBD2. The CDR3 covers 20 residues. Germline trimming cut 4 bases from V and 2 bases from J; bases unmatched to any gene: 21. Germline V gives CDR1 DFQATT, CDR2 SNEGSKA (reference sequence). The CDR3 loop is CSANIIDSGGPHPTTDTQYF. CDR3 sequence (DNA): TGCAGTGCTAATATTATTGATAGCGGGGGGCCCCACCCCACCACAGATACGCAGTATTTT.

This clonotype showed up many times. V usage is TRBV7-9 and J usage is TRBJ2-1; tentative D call: TRBD1 (7 bases). The V gene's germline CDR1 is SEHNR and CDR2 FQNEAQ (reference sequence). Trimming removed 0 bases from V and 4 bases from J, with 16 bases in between. The CDR3 runs to 17 residues. For the CDR3, the DNA is TGTGCCAGCAGCTTAGCGCGGGACAGATGGGGGTACAATGAGCAGTTCTTC. Translation gives CASSLARDRWGYNEQFF.

This clonotype was counted ten times or more. The rearrangement uses TRBV19 and TRBJ2-6, with TRBD1 matching over 7 bases. Germline CDR1 LNHDA, CDR2 SQIVND (reference sequence). The V gene end was trimmed by 5 bases and the J gene end by 2 bases; junction bases not matched to a gene: 3. The CDR3 has 15 residues. This CDR3 reads CASSSQGAGANVLTF. CDR3 sequence (DNA): TGTGCCAGTAGTTCTCAGGGGGCTGGGGCCAACGTCCTGACTTTC. Together with reference TRBV19 and TRBJ2-6, the CDR3 gives the full variable domain: DGGITQSPKYLFRKEGQNVTLSCEQNLNHDAMYWYRQDPGQGLRLIYYSQIVNDFQKGDIAEGYSVSREKKESFPLTVTSAQKNPTAFYLCASSSQGAGANVLTFGAGSRLTVL.

This clonotype was detected many times. In DNA form, the CDR3 reads TGTGCCAGCTGTCAGCTATTCTCCAATGGCTACACCTTC. Protein product: CASCQLFSNGYTF. The chain has TRBV6-5 and TRBJ1-2; D remains unclear. The CDR3 is 13 amino acids. V was cut by 8 bases and J by 6 bases, with 16 bases left in between. Germline V gene sequence: CDR1 MNHEY, CDR2 SVGAGI.

The sample holds a few counts of this clonotype. This sequence joins TRBV12-3 or TRBV12-4 and TRBJ2-2; D is unclear. This CDR3 spans 19 amino acids. V was trimmed by 4 bases and J by 0 bases, leaving 21 bases between them. The CDR3 spells CASSSPPGRVASNTGELFF. The CDR3 bases are TGTGCCAGCAGTTCCCCACCGGGTCGGGTCGCTTCGAACACCGGGGAGCTGTTTTTT.

The sample holds a few counts of this clonotype. CDR3 loop: CASSFGDSTEAFF. The CDR3 DNA reads as TGTGCCAGCAGCTTCGGGGACTCGACTGAAGCTTTCTTT. This chain connects TRBV7-9 to TRBJ1-1, with D tentatively TRBD1 (5 bases). V lost 3 bases, J lost 5 bases, and 10 bases lay in between. Germline lookup yields CDR1 SEHNR and CDR2 FQNEAQ (reference sequence). The CDR3 sequence is 13 residues long.

This clonotype was picked up many times. The CDR3 region is CASSLAGNNGSPLHF. The CDR3 coding sequence is TGTGCCAGCAGTTTAGCGGGAAACAATGGTTCACCCCTCCACTTT. The chain uses TRBV12-3 or TRBV12-4 and TRBJ1-6; D is ambiguous. Trimming took off 0 bases at V and 9 bases at J, with 12 bases between the two ends. The CDR3 covers 15 residues.

This clonotype was observed a handful of times. V is TRBV2 and J is TRBJ1-5, with D possibly TRBD1 on 6 matching bases. Germline V gene data show CDR1 as SNHLY and CDR2 as FYNNEI. There are 14 residues in the CDR3. The V end was cut by 4 bases, the J end by 6 bases, with 13 bases between. The CDR3 DNA sequence: TGTGCCAGCAGTGGCCCTACAGGGAGTCAGCCCCAGCATTTT. This codes for CASSGPTGSQPQHF.

This chain joins TRBV20-1 and TRBJ2-1; D may be TRBD1 (7 bases). Trimming removed 6 bases at V and 3 bases at J, with 15 bases between. CDR3 length: 14 residues. Per the germline V gene, CDR1 is DFQATT and CDR2 is SNEGSKA (reference sequence). The CDR3 DNA is TGCAGTGCCATCAGGGGGGCAGTCTACAATGAGCAGTTCTTC. Translating it yields CSAIRGAVYNEQFF.